Listed below are T cell receptor beta chains from one sample, sequenced in a study of shared clonotypes between healthy human individuals. Measured with immunoSEQ multiplex PCR; TCRdb has only the in-frame clones, and not every one. The sample yields approximately 530,000 clones, 90% to 96% seen once. Sequences were obtained from naive CD4+ T cells sorted from blood. These receptors were obtained from a woman aged 25 to 39 in good health. Each CDR3 is given with its conserved first and last residue. The D gene is left open where the match is weak. Not all rows give a size; the values are once, few, many and, for expanded clones, a class.

>.|TRBJ1-2|.|TRBV27
TGTGCCAGCAGTTTAGGCGCTTCTAACTATGGCTACACCTTC
CASSLGASNYGYTF
>.|TRBJ1-1|.|TRBV28
TGTGCCAGCAGTTTATGGGTAAACACTGAAGCTTTCTTT
CASSLWVNTEAFF
>.|TRBJ1-1|TRBD1|TRBV9
TGTGCCAGCAGCGTAGCTACGGGGGACAGGGTGAACACTGAAGCTTTCTTT
CASSVATGDRVNTEAFF
>.|TRBJ1-1|TRBD1|TRBV6-1
TGTGCCAGCAAACGGACAGGGAGCACTGAAGCTTTCTTT
CASKRTGSTEAFF
>.|TRBJ2-7|TRBD2|TRBV5-6
TGTGCCAGCAGCCCGGTCCAGCGGGAGTGGTACGAGCAGTACTTC
CASSPVQREWYEQYF
>.|TRBJ2-6|.|TRBV2
TGTGCCAGCAGTGGGTCTACTTCGACAGCCTCTGGGGCCAACGTCCTGACTTTC
CASSGSTSTASGANVLTF
>.|TRBJ2-7|TRBD2|TRBV28
TGTGCCAGCAGAGTACCGGGACTAGCGGGAGGGCCTCCCGAGCAGTACTTC
CASRVPGLAGGPPEQYF
>.|TRBJ2-2|TRBD1|TRBV5-3
TGTGCCAGAAGCTTAACCAGGGGGCGTTATACCGGGGAGCTGTTTTTT
CARSLTRGRYTGELFF
>.|TRBJ2-1|.|TRBV27
TGTGCCAGCAGTTCACGGGACCAAATGAATGAGCAGTTCTTC
CASSSRDQMNEQFF
>.|TRBJ1-2|.|TRBV9
TGTGCCAGCAGCGTAGACCCACCTCTTGACTCTACCGGATATGGCTACACCTTC
CASSVDPPLDSTGYGYTF
>.|TRBJ1-2|.|TRBV5-4
TGTGCCAGCAGCTCGCTAGGGGCTCTTGGCTACACCTTC
CASSSLGALGYTF
>.|TRBJ2-2|.|TRBV6-1
TGTGCCAGCAGGATAGATTTACGCGGGGAGCTGTTTTTT
CASRIDLRGELFF
>.|TRBJ2-1|.|TRBV29-1
TGCAGCGCTCGTGAACTGGACGATGGTGAGCAGTTCTTC
CSARELDDGEQFF
>.|TRBJ2-7|.|TRBV28
TGTGCCACAACCGGACGCCAGCCGTACGAGCAGTACTTC
CATTGRQPYEQYF
>.|TRBJ2-7|TRBD2|TRBV7-8
TGTGCCAGCAGCTTAATTAGCGGGAGTATCTACGAGCAGTACTTC
CASSLISGSIYEQYF
>.|TRBJ1-2|.|TRBV6-5
TGTGCCAGCACCCAGGGGAACTATGGCTACACCTTC
CASTQGNYGYTF
>.|TRBJ2-5|TRBD1|TRBV28
TGTGCCAGCAGTACTGACAGGGTGGCGACCCAGTACTTC
CASSTDRVATQYF
>.|TRBJ2-7|.|TRBV5-1
TGCGCCAGCAGCTTGGAACGGAGCTCCTACGAGCAGTACTTC
CASSLERSSYEQYF
>once|TRBJ2-7|TRBD2|TRBV27
TGTGCCAGCAGTTTAAGCTTGGGGAGGGCCTTCTACGAGCAGTACTTC
CASSLSLGRAFYEQYF
>.|TRBJ2-1|TRBD2|TRBV15
TGTGCCACCAGCAGAGTTCGGACTAGCTCTTCCCAGGATGAGCAGTTCTTC
CATSRVRTSSSQDEQFF
>.|TRBJ2-7|.|TRBV5-1
TGCGCCAGCAGCTTTGGGGATAAAGCCTCCGAGCAGTACTTC
CASSFGDKASEQYF
>.|TRBJ2-7|TRBD1|TRBV28
TGTGCCAGCAGGCCCGGGACAGCCTACGAGCAGTACTTC
CASRPGTAYEQYF
>.|TRBJ1-4|.|TRBV18
TGTGCCAGCTCACGAAAAGAAACGGGAGCAACTAATGAAAAACTGTTTTTT
CASSRKETGATNEKLFF
>.|TRBJ2-3|TRBD2|TRBV28
TGTGCCAGCAGCTCTATCGGACTAGCGGGAGGAAAGGCCGATACGCAGTATTTT
CASSSIGLAGGKADTQYF
>.|TRBJ2-2|.|TRBV6-5
TGTGCCAGCAGTCCCCCGGGTGGGGAGCTGTTTTTT
CASSPPGGELFF
>.|TRBJ1-1|.|TRBV5-4
TGTGCCAGCAGCTCGGAGACGGATGAAGCTTTCTTT
CASSSETDEAFF
>.|TRBJ1-5|.|TRBV28
TGTGCCAGCACTACACGACATAAACTAAATCAGCCCCAGCATTTT
CASTTRHKLNQPQHF
>.|TRBJ2-5|.|TRBV5-1
TGCGCCAGCAGCCGGGGGGACAGGCTTGAGGAGAATGGAGAGACCCAGTACTTC
CASSRGDRLEENGETQYF
>.|TRBJ2-7|.|TRBV4-1
TGCGCCAGCAGTCGGCCCCCGCAGGGGATATACGAGCAGTACTTC
CASSRPPQGIYEQYF
>.|TRBJ2-7|TRBD2|TRBV27
TGTGCCAGCAGTCCCCGGACTAGCGGGAGCTCCTACGAGCAGTACTTC
CASSPRTSGSSYEQYF
>once|TRBJ2-5|TRBD2|TRBV27
TGTGCCAGCAGTCCGGGACTAGCGGGACCAGAGACCCAGTACTTC
CASSPGLAGPETQYF